The T cell receptor beta chain under discussion was sequenced for a study of molecular identifiers for immune sequencing clone quantification. TCRdb called the PCR reads again in MiXCR, with one record for every CDR3 protein. Among around 300,000 distinct CDR3 sequences listed, roughly 23% were seen once. Researchers sorted naive CD8 T cells as cells that were CD8+CD4-CCR7+CD45RA+. Material: naive CD8+ T cells from blood, with Jurkat cell RNA spiked in. Subset given: FACS-sorted CD8+CD4-CCR7+CD45RA+ naive T cells. The TCR was taken from a human donor in good health. Some libraries in this study had Jurkat cell RNA spiked in.

CDR3 coding DNA: TGTGCCAGCAGCTCGGGACAGGGGACCGTCGGCTATGGCTACACCTTC. Residues: CASSSGQGTVGYGYTF. The chain combines TRBV7-9 with TRBJ1-2, with TRBD1 matching over 10 bases. The CDR3 totals 16 residues. V shed 4 bases, J shed 4 bases, and the junction held 9 bases outside the gene matches. Germline CDR1 SEHNR, CDR2 FQNEAQ (reference sequence).